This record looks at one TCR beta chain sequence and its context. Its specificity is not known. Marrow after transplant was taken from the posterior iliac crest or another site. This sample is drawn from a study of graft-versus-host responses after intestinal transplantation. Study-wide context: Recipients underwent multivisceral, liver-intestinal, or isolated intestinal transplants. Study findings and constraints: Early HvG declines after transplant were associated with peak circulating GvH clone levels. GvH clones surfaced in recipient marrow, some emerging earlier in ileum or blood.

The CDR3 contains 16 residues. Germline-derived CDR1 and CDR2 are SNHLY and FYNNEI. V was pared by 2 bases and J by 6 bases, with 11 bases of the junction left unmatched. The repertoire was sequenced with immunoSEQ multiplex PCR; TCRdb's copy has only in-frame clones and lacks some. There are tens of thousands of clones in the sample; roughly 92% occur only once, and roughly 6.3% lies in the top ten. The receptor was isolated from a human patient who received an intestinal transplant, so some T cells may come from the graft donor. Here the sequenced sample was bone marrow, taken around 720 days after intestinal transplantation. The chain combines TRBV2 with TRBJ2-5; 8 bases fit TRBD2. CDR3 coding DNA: TGTGCCAGCAGTGAAATCGGGGGGGCAGGTTTGAAGACCCAGTACTTC. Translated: CASSEIGGAGLKTQYF.